A selection of T cell receptor beta chains follows, all from one sample in a study of blood T cell repertoires in COVID-19. Using immunoSEQ multiplex PCR, the repertoire was profiled, and TCRdb retains in-frame clones only, with some absent. Seen here are some 120,000 clones, about 70% observed once, and the top ten hold 6%. Input material: peripheral blood. The receptors shown here come from a man of 80 years or more with COVID-19, enrolled during active disease. CDR3s include the opening cysteine and the closing phenylalanine or tryptophan. Fields, in order: J gene, clone size, V gene, D gene, CDR3 DNA, CDR3 protein. The D gene is left open where the match is weak. Not all rows give a size; the values are once, few, many and, for expanded clones, a class.

>TRBJ2-5|.|TRBV18|TRBD1
TGTGCCAGCTCACCACCGGGACAGCACCAAGAGACCCAGTACTTC
CASSPPGQHQETQYF
>TRBJ1-2|.|TRBV10-3|TRBD1
TGTGCCATCAGCTCGGGACAGGGGTATGGCTACACCTTC
CAISSGQGYGYTF
>TRBJ1-3|.|TRBV21-1|.
TGTGCCAGCAACTTCGTGGAGGGACCCGGATCTGGAAACACCATATATTTT
CASNFVEGPGSGNTIYF
>TRBJ1-5|.|TRBV28|TRBD1
TGTGCCAGCAGTTTCCTGACAGGGGGCGCGTACAATCAGCCCCAGCATTTT
CASSFLTGGAYNQPQHF
>TRBJ1-5|.|TRBV7-8|.
TGTGCCAGCAGCCCCGGACAGTCCCCAGCGAGGCAGCCCCAGCATTTT
CASSPGQSPARQPQHF
>TRBJ2-2|.|TRBV2|.
TGTGCCAGCAGGGGGACTGACAACACCGGGGAGCTGTTTTTT
CASRGTDNTGELFF
>TRBJ1-5|.|TRBV24-1|TRBD1
TGTGCCACCCGCCGACAGGGGGATCCCGGGCAGCCCCAGCATTTT
CATRRQGDPGQPQHF
>TRBJ1-3|.|TRBV19|.
TGTGCCAGTAGTACCGGCCCGGAGGGAAACACCATATATTTT
CASSTGPEGNTIYF
>TRBJ1-1|.|TRBV29-1|TRBD1
TGCAGCGTTGAGCGGGACAGGGCTACGTCCGGCACTGAAGCTTTCTTT
CSVERDRATSGTEAFF
>TRBJ1-2|.|TRBV6-2/TRBV6-3|.
TGTGCCAGCAGTCCCCTTCAGGGGGGCTACACCTTC
CASSPLQGGYTF
>TRBJ2-1|.|TRBV3-1/TRBV3-2|TRBD1
TGTGCCAGCAGCCCTCCAAGGGGGCTAGAGCAGTTCTTC
CASSPPRGLEQFF
>TRBJ2-5|few|TRBV6-5|.
TGTGCCAGCAGTTACGGCCAGGGTCAGTCGTGGGAGACCCAGTACTTC
CASSYGQGQSWETQYF
>TRBJ1-2|.|TRBV19|TRBD1
TGTGCCAGCAAGCAGGGGGCTGGGTATGGCTACACCTTC
CASKQGAGYGYTF
>TRBJ2-1|.|TRBV14|TRBD2
TGTGCCAGCAGCGATCGTAGCGGGAGGGCCTTTTCCAATGAGCAGTTCTTC
CASSDRSGRAFSNEQFF
>TRBJ2-1|few|TRBV19|.
TGTGCCAGTAGTAGGGGGGTTGATAACAATGAGCAGTTCTTC
CASSRGVDNNEQFF
>TRBJ2-7|.|TRBV7-2|TRBD1
TGTGCCAGCAGCTTAATTGGCTGGGACAGGGGCGCAGGGCAGTACTTC
CASSLIGWDRGAGQYF
>TRBJ1-4|.|TRBV29-1|TRBD1
TGCAGCGGCCGGGGACAGGGGGAAAAACTGTTTTTT
CSGRGQGEKLFF
>TRBJ1-2|.|TRBV19|.
TGTGCCAGTAGTATCCGCCCGCTCGGTGGCTACACCTTC
CASSIRPLGGYTF
>TRBJ1-4|.|TRBV2|TRBD1
TGTGCCAGCAGGACCGCCATAGGACAGGGTTCGTCTAATGAAAAACTGTTTTTT
CASRTAIGQGSSNEKLFF
>TRBJ1-5|.|TRBV30|.
TGTGCCTGGAGTGGACAGGACAATCAGCCCCAGCATTTT
CAWSGQDNQPQHF
>TRBJ1-5|.|TRBV7-8|TRBD1
TGTGCCAGCAGCTTAGGGACAGGGGCACATCAGCCCCAGCATTTT
CASSLGTGAHQPQHF
>TRBJ2-1|.|TRBV5-1|.
TGCGCCAGCAGCTTGGCCGGAGAATATGAGCAGTTCTTC
CASSLAGEYEQFF